Following are 24 T cell receptor beta chains from one sample sequenced in a study of T cell responses to AZD1222 COVID-19 vaccine. The protocol was immunoSEQ multiplex PCR, while the TCRdb copy is restricted to in-frame clones and leaves out a portion. The sample gives around 130,000 clones, over 75% of which show up once; roughly 8% is in the top ten. The material sequenced was peripheral blood, taken on day 0 of AZD1222 vaccination. These receptors all stem from an adult in good health.

This chain joins TRBV7-6 and TRBJ2-3; tentative D call: TRBD1 (6 bases). V dropped 5 bases and J dropped 3 bases, with 15 bases sitting between them. The CDR3 is 15 residues long. The V gene's germline CDR1 is SGHVS and CDR2 FNYEAQ. CDR3 residues: CASSTTDSKTDTQYF. As DNA, the CDR3 is TGTGCCAGCAGCACCACGGACAGTAAAACAGATACGCAGTATTTT.

This clone is a singleton in its sample. V gene TRBV7-9 combines with J gene TRBJ1-1; D gene unclear. Per germline, CDR1 SEHNR and CDR2 FQNEAQ (reference sequence). This CDR3 spans 12 amino acids. The V and J ends lost 11 bases and 5 bases respectively, with 15 bases between them. This CDR3 reads CAGIGVGTEAFF. Here the CDR3 DNA reads TGTGCCGGAATCGGGGTTGGGACTGAAGCTTTCTTT.

V gene TRBV6-5 combines with J gene TRBJ2-2; possible D gene TRBD1, 6 bases. Trimming took 6 bases from V and 0 from J, leaving 11 bases between them. The CDR3 length is 15 residues. The germline V gene encodes CDR1 MNHEY and CDR2 SVGAGI. For the CDR3, the DNA is TGTGCCAGCAGGCCAAACAGGGCGAACACCGGGGAGCTGTTTTTT. Translated: CASRPNRANTGELFF.

This chain links TRBV10-3 with TRBJ1-5; no definite D call. The CDR3 contains 13 residues. V shed 6 bases and J shed 0 bases, with 6 bases lying between them. Germline lookup yields CDR1 ENHRY and CDR2 SYGVKD. The CDR3 DNA reads TGTGCCATCAGACAGTATAGCAATCAGCCCCAGCATTTT. Translation: CAIRQYSNQPQHF.

This clone was seen only once. The chain has TRBV5-1 and TRBJ1-6, with a possible D match to TRBD1 (6 bases). Germline loops: CDR1 SGHRS, CDR2 YFSETQ. V was trimmed by 6 bases and J by 8 bases, leaving 18 bases between them. The CDR3 covers 15 residues. CDR3 nucleotide sequence: TGCGCCAGCACCCTAGGGAGGGGGAGTTATTCACCCCTCCACTTT. This codes for CASTLGRGSYSPLHF.

The chain has TRBV5-1 and TRBJ1-4, with 10 bases that match TRBD1. The V gene end was trimmed by 4 bases and the J gene end by 7 bases; junction bases not matched to a gene: 16. CDR1 and CDR2 (germline): SGHRS, YFSETQ. The CDR3 consists of 18 residues. The DNA of the CDR3 is TGCGCCAGCAGCCCCAGTGGAAGGAGACAGGGGGCATCTGAAAAACTGTTTTTT. This gives the protein CASSPSGRRQGASEKLFF.

This clone was seen only a few times. The J gene is TRBJ1-4, the V gene TRBV19; no clear D. Germline V CDR1 and CDR2: LNHDA, SQIVND (reference sequence). The CDR3 is 15 residues long. The V and J ends lost 2 bases and 3 bases respectively, with 10 bases between them. CDR3 residues: CASSIYQQPNEKLFF. CDR3 nucleotide sequence: TGTGCCAGTAGTATATACCAGCAGCCTAATGAAAAACTGTTTTTT.

The rearrangement uses TRBV19 and TRBJ2-1; possibly TRBD1 for D (5 bases). The CDR3 runs to 12 residues. Germline values: CDR1 LNHDA, CDR2 SQIVND (reference sequence). Trimming took off 9 bases at V and 4 bases at J, with 10 bases between the two ends. In DNA form, the CDR3 reads TGTGCCAGCACAGGTATTTACAATGAGCAGTTCTTC. Translation: CASTGIYNEQFF.

This rearrangement joins TRBV19 to TRBJ2-5; possible D gene TRBD2, 6 bases. Looked up from germline, CDR1 is LNHDA and CDR2 is SQIVND (reference sequence). The V end was cut by 3 bases, the J end by 0 bases, with 11 bases between. This CDR3 contains 15 residues. CDR3 region: CASSISGVYQETQYF. CDR3 nucleotides: TGTGCCAGTAGTATTAGCGGAGTATACCAAGAGACCCAGTACTTC.

The chain is built from TRBV27 and TRBJ2-3; 7 nucleotides line up with TRBD1. J was trimmed by 4 bases and V by 3 bases; bases with no gene match: 7. Germline CDR1 reads MNHEY; CDR2 reads SMNVEV (reference sequence). The CDR3 has 15 residues. For the CDR3, the DNA is TGTGCCAGCAGTTTTGGTGACAGGGTCGCAGATACGCAGTATTTT. This sequence encodes CASSFGDRVADTQYF.

V gene TRBV10-3 combines with J gene TRBJ2-2, with TRBD1 matching over 9 bases. Losses at the gene ends were 2 bases for V and 6 bases for J; bases not matched to a gene: 16. The CDR3 spans 19 residues. Germline values: CDR1 ENHRY, CDR2 SYGVKD. The CDR3 coding sequence is TGTGCCATCAGTGAGAGAGGGTTTACCGGGACAGGGTGGTCCGGGGAGCTGTTTTTT. This translates into CAISERGFTGTGWSGELFF.

The genes are TRBV7-3 and TRBJ2-6, with a tentative D call TRBD2 (5 bases). This CDR3 contains 14 residues. Germline CDR1 and CDR2: SGHTA and FQGTGA. V gave up 2 bases and J gave up 3 bases, with 5 bases separating them. CDR3 sequence reads: CASSLGSGANVLTF. The CDR3 nucleotides are TGTGCCAGCAGCTTAGGGAGTGGGGCCAACGTCCTGACTTTC.

The rearrangement uses TRBV30 and TRBJ1-3; maybe TRBD1 (5 bases). This CDR3 is built from 15 residues. The germline V and J ends were trimmed by 0 bases and 2 bases, with 11 bases remaining between them. Germline CDR1 reads GTSNPN; CDR2 reads SVGIG (reference sequence). Here the CDR3 DNA reads TGTGCCTGGAGTGTACGGCGGGGGACTGGAAACACCATATATTTT. Its translation is CAWSVRRGTGNTIYF.

The V gene is TRBV28, the J gene TRBJ1-5; TRBD1 matches 8 bases. This CDR3 region has 13 residues. Germline CDR1 is MDHEN and CDR2 is SYDVKM. The V and J ends lost 5 bases and 4 bases, in that order; junction bases with no gene match: 1. CDR3 loop: CASSRQGNQPQHF. CDR3 coding DNA: TGTGCCAGCAGTAGACAGGGGAATCAGCCCCAGCATTTT.

The chain is built from TRBV9 and TRBJ1-4; D might be TRBD1 (5 bases). Between the trimmed V and J ends, which lost 4 bases and 0 bases, there was a span of 16 bases. Germline loops: CDR1 SGDLS, CDR2 YYNGEE. The CDR3 length is 17 residues. CDR3 region: CASSPNRRQPTNEKLFF. CDR3 DNA: TGTGCCAGCAGCCCCAACCGGCGACAGCCAACTAATGAAAAACTGTTTTTT.

J is TRBJ2-7 and V is TRBV28, with 8 bases that match TRBD2. The CDR3 covers 15 residues. After removal of 5 bases from V and 5 bases from J, the junction contained 11 bases not matched to a gene. The V gene's germline CDR1 is MDHEN and CDR2 SYDVKM. In DNA form, the CDR3 reads TGTGCCAGCAGTGGGGATCTAGCGGGTCTCCACGAGCAGTACTTC. Protein product: CASSGDLAGLHEQYF.

This rearrangement joins TRBV10-3 to TRBJ2-3; 7 bases align to TRBD2. From germline, CDR1 is ENHRY and CDR2 SYGVKD. Trimming at V came to 4 bases and at J to 4 bases, leaving 5 bases not matched to a gene. This CDR3 is 14 amino acids long. Here the CDR3 DNA reads TGTGCCATCAGTGGGGGAGGGTCCTCAGATACGCAGTATTTT. Translating gives CAISGGGSSDTQYF.

This chain joins TRBV5-6 and TRBJ1-2, with 7 bases that match TRBD1. Germline CDR1 reads SGHDT; CDR2 reads YYEEEE. The trim removed 4 bases at V and 7 bases at J, leaving 7 bases unmatched. The CDR3 length is 13 residues. Here the CDR3 reads CASSPQGVSGYTF. As DNA, the CDR3 is TGTGCCAGCAGCCCCCAGGGGGTTAGTGGCTACACCTTC.

V gene TRBV6-5 combines with J gene TRBJ1-5; TRBD1 is a possible D gene (5 bases). This CDR3 has 13 residues. The V gene lost 2 bases and the J gene lost 4 bases, with 6 bases spanning the gap. Germline CDR1 reads MNHEY; CDR2 reads SVGAGI. CDR3 in DNA: TGTGCCAGCAGTTACCGGGGGAATCAGCCCCAGCATTTT. Amino acid sequence: CASSYRGNQPQHF.

Concerning this clone itself: A junction end diverges from the germline sequence, so it may reflect a read error. The rearrangement joins TRBV7-9 to TRBJ2-3, with 8 positions matching TRBD2. There are 14 residues in the CDR3. From germline, CDR1 is SEHNR and CDR2 FQNEAQ (reference sequence). CDR3 sequence (DNA): TGTGCCAGCAGCGTAGCGGGGACGACGAATACGCAGTATTTT. The encoded protein is CASSVAGTTNTQYF.

This sequence joins TRBV18 and TRBJ1-1, with D unclear. This CDR3 contains 13 residues. Germline CDR1 KGHSH, CDR2 LQKENI. Deletions cut 5 bases from V and 1 base from J, with 8 bases between. CDR3 loop: CASSEQRNTEAFF. CDR3 bases: TGTGCCAGCTCAGAACAGAGGAACACTGAAGCTTTCTTT. Looking up the rest from reference TRBV18 and TRBJ1-1 gives the full variable domain: NAGVMQNPRHLVRRRGQEARLRCSPMKGHSHVYWYRQLPEEGLKFMVYLQKENIIDESGMPKERFSAEFPKEGPSILRIQQVVRGDSAAYFCASSEQRNTEAFFGQGTRLTVV.

The chain joins TRBV19 to TRBJ1-3; 11 positions match TRBD1. Germline lookup yields CDR1 LNHDA and CDR2 SQIVND (reference sequence). This CDR3 comprises 15 residues. V gave up 5 bases and J gave up 2 bases; unmatched junction bases: 2. The chain's CDR3 is CASSLGQGAGNTIYF. In DNA, the CDR3 is TGTGCCAGTAGTTTGGGACAGGGGGCTGGAAACACCATATATTTT. The whole variable domain, filled in from reference TRBV19 and TRBJ1-3, reads DGGITQSPKYLFRKEGQNVTLSCEQNLNHDAMYWYRQDPGQGLRLIYYSQIVNDFQKGDIAEGYSVSREKKESFPLTVTSAQKNPTAFYLCASSLGQGAGNTIYFGEGSWLTVV.

J is TRBJ1-2 and V is TRBV30, with 7 bases that match TRBD1. Germline CDR1 GTSNPN, CDR2 SVGIG (reference sequence). Germline trimming cut 0 bases from V and 4 bases from J; bases unmatched to any gene: 8. The CDR3 is 15 amino acids. This CDR3 is CAWSVRVQGGYGYTF. The CDR3 DNA follows: TGTGCCTGGAGTGTAAGGGTCCAGGGGGGCTATGGCTACACCTTC.

This clone was recorded only once. The rearrangement links TRBV12-3 or TRBV12-4 to TRBJ1-1; 11 nucleotides match TRBD1. V shed 5 bases, J shed 11 bases, and the junction held 4 bases outside the gene matches. The CDR3 has 12 residues. The CDR3 region has the DNA TGTGCCAGCAGTACCGGGACAGGGGGGGCTTTCTTT. Translation gives CASSTGTGGAFF.